These 20 T cell receptor beta chains share one sample of origin, sequenced in a study of cytomegalovirus exposure and HLA in healthy donors. Researchers ran the PCR with 60 Vbeta and 13 Jbeta primers. Sequenced by immunoSEQ multiplex PCR; TCRdb stores in-frame clones only, minus some. This table has approximately 190,000 clones, 65% to 90% appearing once. The sequenced sample consisted of PBMCs. The receptors come from a man in his forties in good health and CMV-seropositive.

The chain uses TRBV7-2 and TRBJ2-3; TRBD2 agrees at 7 bases. The J segment lost 3 bases and the V segment lost 4 bases, leaving 4 bases of the junction unmatched. The CDR3 totals 14 residues. The germline V gene has CDR1 SGHTA and CDR2 FQGNSA. CDR3 sequence reads: CASSSGGGTDTQYF. The CDR3 DNA reads as TGTGCCAGCAGCTCGGGCGGGGGTACAGATACGCAGTATTTT.

The chain is built from TRBV30 and TRBJ1-5; D might be TRBD1 (5 bases). This CDR3 comprises 14 residues. V lost 2 bases to trimming and J lost 3 bases, with 11 bases between them. The germline V gene encodes CDR1 GTSNPN and CDR2 SVGIG (reference sequence). CDR3 loop: CAWSRGGANQPQHF. CDR3 nucleotide sequence: TGTGCCTGGAGTAGAGGAGGGGCCAATCAGCCCCAGCATTTT.

The sample holds one count of this clone. The chain employs TRBV7-6 and TRBJ2-1; 7 nucleotides agree with TRBD2. This CDR3 contains 15 residues. With V trimmed by 0 bases and J by 9 bases, 8 bases remained unmatched. Looked up from germline, CDR1 is SGHVS and CDR2 is FNYEAQ. The CDR3 nucleotides are TGTGCCAGCAGCTTAGCGCAGACTAGCACAGGTGAGCAGTTCTTC. Protein product: CASSLAQTSTGEQFF.

The chain has TRBV28 and TRBJ1-2; D gene unclear. Germline loops: CDR1 MDHEN, CDR2 SYDVKM. The CDR3 is made up of 12 amino acids. V shed 7 bases and J shed 5 bases, with 11 bases lying between them. CDR3 coding DNA: TGTGCCAGCACCCCTCGGGGATATGGCTACACCTTC. It yields the protein CASTPRGYGYTF.

The CDR3 DNA reads TGTGCCAGCAGCGTAGATGGACAGGGGACCCGAGGGCAGTACTTC. Protein: CASSVDGQGTRGQYF. This chain connects TRBV9 to TRBJ2-7, with 9 bases lining up with TRBD1. V gave up 0 bases and J gave up 9 bases; unmatched junction bases: 10. CDR1 is SGDLS, CDR2 YYNGEE, per germline. CDR3 length: 15 residues.

This clone showed up just once. The chain combines TRBV7-2 with TRBJ2-7; no firm D call. This CDR3 is built from 14 residues. Germline lookup yields CDR1 SGHTA and CDR2 FQGNSA. V was trimmed by 1 base and J by 3 bases, leaving 10 bases between them. CDR3 bases: TGTGCCAGCAGCTTAGGCTTTAGAGACTACGAGCAGTACTTC. Its protein is CASSLGFRDYEQYF.

The chain employs TRBV2 and TRBJ1-2; D is possibly TRBD1 (5 bases). V was pared by 3 bases and J by 4 bases, with 15 bases between. CDR3 length: 15 residues. CDR1 SNHLY and CDR2 FYNNEI come from the germline V gene. For the CDR3, the DNA is TGTGCCAGCAGTGAGGGAGGGGTGGGCGTCTATGGCTACACCTTC. It yields the protein CASSEGGVGVYGYTF.

This sequence joins TRBV6-1 and TRBJ2-1; D is undetermined. Germline V gives CDR1 MNHNS, CDR2 SASEGT. Between the trimmed V and J ends, which lost 1 base and 8 bases, there was a span of 12 bases. The CDR3 is 14 amino acids. CDR3 nucleotides: TGTGCCAGCAGTGAAGGAGAACCGCGATATGAGCAGTTCTTC. This encodes CASSEGEPRYEQFF.

This sequence joins TRBV27 and TRBJ2-2, with D uncertain. The CDR3 has 11 residues. The V end lost 4 bases, the J end lost 8 bases, and 5 bases lay between the germline ends. The germline gives CDR1 MNHEY, CDR2 SMNVEV (reference sequence). CDR3 DNA: TGTGCCAGCAGTTGGCTGGGGGAGCTGTTTTTT. Protein: CASSWLGELFF.

This chain links TRBV21-1 with TRBJ1-5; the table names TRBD1, a call not compared with the DNA. TRBV21-1 is a pseudogene. The CDR3 covers 19 residues. The CDR3 DNA is TGTGCCAGCAGCAAAGCGCCCGGTGGACATCCTTATAGCAATCAGCCCCAGCATTTT. Its translation is CASSKAPGGHPYSNQPQHF.

This clone was seen a handful of times. V usage is TRBV7-6 and J usage is TRBJ1-4; D may be TRBD1 (5 bases). V shed 5 bases and J shed 6 bases, with 16 bases lying between them. CDR1 is SGHVS, CDR2 FNYEAQ, per germline. This CDR3 has 15 amino acids. DNA for the CDR3: TGTGCCAGCAGCCGCCTGTCAGGGCCGGATGAAAAACTGTTTTTT. Translated: CASSRLSGPDEKLFF.

The V gene is TRBV19, the J gene TRBJ1-5; D perhaps matches TRBD1 (5 bases). V shed 4 bases and J shed 5 bases, with 18 bases lying between them. The germline CDR1 and CDR2 sequences are LNHDA and SQIVND (reference sequence). The CDR3 covers 16 residues. CDR3 DNA sequence: TGTGCCAGTAGTAGAGTACGGGTCCTAGGGGATCAGCCCCAGCATTTT. It yields the protein CASSRVRVLGDQPQHF.

This rearrangement joins TRBV10-3 to TRBJ1-2; 7 positions agree with TRBD1. Germline loops: CDR1 ENHRY, CDR2 SYGVKD. V shed 4 bases and J 7 bases; nucleotides not matched to a gene: 12. The CDR3 length is 15 residues. The CDR3 spells CAISGANTGASGYTF. CDR3 bases: TGTGCCATCAGTGGGGCTAACACAGGGGCAAGTGGCTACACCTTC.

V gene TRBV27 combines with J gene TRBJ2-7, with 12 bases matching TRBD2. CDR1 and CDR2 from the germline V gene are MNHEY and SMNVEV (reference sequence). The CDR3 covers 16 residues. Trimming cost V 4 bases and J 6 bases; bases outside gene matches: 10. Written as DNA, the CDR3 is TGTGCCAGCAGTTGGGCCGGGACTAGCGGGCCCCTCGAGCAGTACTTC. Its protein is CASSWAGTSGPLEQYF.

The rearrangement links TRBV7-9 to TRBJ2-7; the D gene is possibly TRBD2 (6 bases). The CDR3 sequence is 12 residues long. Trimming pared 5 bases from V and 4 bases from J, leaving 9 bases between. CDR1 and CDR2 from the germline V gene are SEHNR and FQNEAQ (reference sequence). CDR3 coding DNA: TGTGCCAGCAGCGGACTAAGTTACGAGCAGTACTTC. Encoded protein: CASSGLSYEQYF.

This chain links TRBV6-6 with TRBJ2-5; TRBD1 matches at 7 bases. CDR1 MNHNY and CDR2 SVGAGI come from the germline V gene (reference sequence). V gave up 5 bases and J gave up 13 bases; unmatched junction bases: 7. The CDR3 is 11 amino acids. This CDR3 reads CASSHDRVGYF. The CDR3 coding sequence is TGTGCCAGCAGTCACGACAGGGTCGGGTACTTC.

The gene calls are TRBV9 and TRBJ1-1; D is perhaps TRBD1 (6 bases). Trimming removed 3 bases at V and 8 bases at J, with 11 bases between. The CDR3 spans 12 residues. The germline V gene encodes CDR1 SGDLS and CDR2 YYNGEE. CDR3 DNA: TGTGCCAGCAGCGACACAGGGAAGGAAGCTTTCTTT. Its translation is CASSDTGKEAFF.

The J gene is TRBJ2-5, the V gene TRBV7-2; 12 nucleotides align to TRBD2. The DNA end lines up better with TRBJ2-7; the J call may be wrong. Germline CDR1 is SGHTA and CDR2 is FQGNSA. This CDR3 region has 19 residues. The CDR3 sequence: CASSLHLAGGISTSYEQYF. The CDR3 DNA is TGTGCCAGCAGCCTCCACCTAGCGGGGGGGATCTCTACCTCTTACGAGCAGTACTTC.

CDR3 DNA: TGTGCCAGCAGCTTTGGCAGGGCCTACGAGCAGTACTTC. Translating it yields CASSFGRAYEQYF. The chain uses TRBV11-2 and TRBJ2-7; the D gene is possibly TRBD1 (5 bases). The V end was cut by 3 bases, the J end by 2 bases, with 8 bases between. Germline CDR1 reads SGHAT; CDR2 reads FQNNGV. The CDR3 consists of 13 residues.

This clone was recorded a few times. The chain joins TRBV5-8 to TRBJ2-1; 7 bases agree with TRBD1. V was clipped by 4 bases and J by 4 bases; unmatched bases: 11. Per germline, CDR1 SGHTS and CDR2 YDEGEE. CDR3 size: 16 residues. CDR3 loop: CASSPTRQGLYNEQFF. CDR3 nucleotide sequence: TGTGCCAGCAGCCCCACCCGACAGGGTCTATACAATGAGCAGTTCTTC.